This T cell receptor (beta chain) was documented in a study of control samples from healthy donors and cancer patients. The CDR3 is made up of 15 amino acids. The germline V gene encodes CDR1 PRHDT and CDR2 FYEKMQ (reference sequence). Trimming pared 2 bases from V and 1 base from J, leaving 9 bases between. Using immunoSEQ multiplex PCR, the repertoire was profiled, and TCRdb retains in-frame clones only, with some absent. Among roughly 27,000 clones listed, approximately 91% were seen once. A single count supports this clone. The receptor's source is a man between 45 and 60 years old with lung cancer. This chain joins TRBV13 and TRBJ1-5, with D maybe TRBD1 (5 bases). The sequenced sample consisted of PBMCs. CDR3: CASSLRDSSNQPQHF. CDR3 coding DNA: TGTGCCAGCAGCTTACGAGACAGCAGCAATCAGCCCCAGCATTTT.